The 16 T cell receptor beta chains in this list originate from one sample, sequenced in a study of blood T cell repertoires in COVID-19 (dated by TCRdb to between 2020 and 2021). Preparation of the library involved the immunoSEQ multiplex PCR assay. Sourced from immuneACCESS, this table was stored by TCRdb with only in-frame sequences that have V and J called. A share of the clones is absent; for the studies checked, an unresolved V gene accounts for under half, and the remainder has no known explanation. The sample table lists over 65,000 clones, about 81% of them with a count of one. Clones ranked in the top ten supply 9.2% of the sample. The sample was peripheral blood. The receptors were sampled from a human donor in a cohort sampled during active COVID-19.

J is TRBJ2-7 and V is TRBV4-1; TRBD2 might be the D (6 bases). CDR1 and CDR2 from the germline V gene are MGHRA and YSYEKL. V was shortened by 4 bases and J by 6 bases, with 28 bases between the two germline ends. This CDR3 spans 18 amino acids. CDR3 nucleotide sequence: TGCGCCAGCAGCCCGAGTAGCGGAGGGACCCACTCCTCTCTCGAGCAGTACTTC. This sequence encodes CASSPSSGGTHSSLEQYF.

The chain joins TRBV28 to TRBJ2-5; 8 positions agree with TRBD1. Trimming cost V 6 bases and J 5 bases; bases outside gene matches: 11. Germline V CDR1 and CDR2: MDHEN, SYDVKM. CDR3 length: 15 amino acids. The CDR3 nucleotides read TGTGCCAGCAGCGCCCGGACAGGGCGAATGGAGACCCAGTACTTC. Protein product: CASSARTGRMETQYF.

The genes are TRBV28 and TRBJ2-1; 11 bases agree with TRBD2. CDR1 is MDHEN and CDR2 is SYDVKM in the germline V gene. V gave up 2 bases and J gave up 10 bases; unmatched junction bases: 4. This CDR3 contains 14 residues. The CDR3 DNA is TGTGCCAGCAGTTTAACTAGCGGGAGTGAAGAGCAGTTCTTC. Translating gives CASSLTSGSEEQFF.

The CDR3 bases are TGTGCCTGGAGTGTACGGGGGAGTTATAGCAATCAGCCCCAGCATTTT. It specifies CAWSVRGSYSNQPQHF. V usage is TRBV30 and J usage is TRBJ1-5; D is perhaps TRBD1 (5 bases). The CDR3 totals 16 residues. Deletions cut 0 bases from V and 0 bases from J, with 12 bases between. Germline CDR1 GTSNPN, CDR2 SVGIG (reference sequence).

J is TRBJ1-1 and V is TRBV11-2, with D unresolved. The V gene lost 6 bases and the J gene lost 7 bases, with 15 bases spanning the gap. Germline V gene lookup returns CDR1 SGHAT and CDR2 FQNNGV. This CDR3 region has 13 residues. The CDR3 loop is CASSPLRLIEAFF. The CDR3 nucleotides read TGTGCCAGCAGTCCCCTGCGGCTTATTGAAGCTTTCTTT.

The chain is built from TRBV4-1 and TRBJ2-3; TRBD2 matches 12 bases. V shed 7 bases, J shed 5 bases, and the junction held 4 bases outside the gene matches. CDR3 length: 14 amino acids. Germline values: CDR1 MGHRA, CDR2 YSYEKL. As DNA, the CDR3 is TGCGCCAGCACCCGACTAGCGGGAGAAGATACGCAGTATTTT. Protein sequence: CASTRLAGEDTQYF.

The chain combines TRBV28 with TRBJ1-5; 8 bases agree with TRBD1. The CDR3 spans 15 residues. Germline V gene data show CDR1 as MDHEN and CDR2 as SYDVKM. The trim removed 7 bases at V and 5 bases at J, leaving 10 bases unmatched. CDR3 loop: CASTPGGTGYQPQHF. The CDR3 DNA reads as TGTGCCAGCACCCCCGGAGGGACAGGATATCAGCCCCAGCATTTT.

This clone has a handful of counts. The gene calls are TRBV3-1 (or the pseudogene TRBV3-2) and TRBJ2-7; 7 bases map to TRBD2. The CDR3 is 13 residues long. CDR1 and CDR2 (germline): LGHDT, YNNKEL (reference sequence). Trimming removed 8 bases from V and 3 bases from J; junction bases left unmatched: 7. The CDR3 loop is CASEAGRGYEQYF. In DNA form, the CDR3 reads TGTGCCAGCGAAGCGGGACGGGGCTACGAGCAGTACTTC.

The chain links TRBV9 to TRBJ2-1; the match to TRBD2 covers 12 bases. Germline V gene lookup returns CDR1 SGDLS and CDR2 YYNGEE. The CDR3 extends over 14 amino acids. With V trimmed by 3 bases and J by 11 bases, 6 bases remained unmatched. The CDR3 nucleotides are TGTGCCAGCAGCGATCTTGGACTAGCGGGACAGCAGTTCTTC. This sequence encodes CASSDLGLAGQQFF. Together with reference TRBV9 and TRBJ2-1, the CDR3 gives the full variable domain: DSGVTQTPKHLITATGQRVTLRCSPRSGDLSVYWYQQSLDQGLQFLIQYYNGEERAKGNILERFSAQQFPDLHSELNLSSLELGDSALYFCASSDLGLAGQQFFGPGTRLTVL.

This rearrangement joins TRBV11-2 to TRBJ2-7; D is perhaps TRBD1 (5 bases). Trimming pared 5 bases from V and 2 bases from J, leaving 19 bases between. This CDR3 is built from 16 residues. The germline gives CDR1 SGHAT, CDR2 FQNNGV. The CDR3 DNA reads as TGTGCCAGCAGCCGCCCTGGGGCAGAGAGTGCCTACGAGCAGTACTTC. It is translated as CASSRPGAESAYEQYF.

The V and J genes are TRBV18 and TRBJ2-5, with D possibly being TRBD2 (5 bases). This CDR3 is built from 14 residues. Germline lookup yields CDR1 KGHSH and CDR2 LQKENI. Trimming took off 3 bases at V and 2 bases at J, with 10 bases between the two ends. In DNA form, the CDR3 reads TGTGCCAGCTCACCCCCGGGGAATCAAGAGACCCAGTACTTC. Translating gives CASSPPGNQETQYF. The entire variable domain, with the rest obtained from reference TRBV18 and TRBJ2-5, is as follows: NAGVMQNPRHLVRRRGQEARLRCSPMKGHSHVYWYRQLPEEGLKFMVYLQKENIIDESGMPKERFSAEFPKEGPSILRIQQVVRGDSAAYFCASSPPGNQETQYFGPGTRLLVL.

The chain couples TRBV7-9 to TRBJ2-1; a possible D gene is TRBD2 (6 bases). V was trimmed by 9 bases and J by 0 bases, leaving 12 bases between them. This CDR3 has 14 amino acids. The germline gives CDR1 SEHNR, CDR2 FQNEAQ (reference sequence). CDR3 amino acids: CASTAGSSYNEQFF. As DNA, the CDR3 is TGTGCCAGTACGGCGGGGAGCTCCTACAATGAGCAGTTCTTC.

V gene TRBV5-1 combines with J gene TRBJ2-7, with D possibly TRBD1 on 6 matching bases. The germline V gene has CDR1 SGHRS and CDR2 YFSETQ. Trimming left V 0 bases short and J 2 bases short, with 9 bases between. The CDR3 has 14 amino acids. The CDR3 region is CASSLVEGAYEQYF. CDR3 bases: TGCGCCAGCAGCTTGGTAGAGGGGGCCTACGAGCAGTACTTC.

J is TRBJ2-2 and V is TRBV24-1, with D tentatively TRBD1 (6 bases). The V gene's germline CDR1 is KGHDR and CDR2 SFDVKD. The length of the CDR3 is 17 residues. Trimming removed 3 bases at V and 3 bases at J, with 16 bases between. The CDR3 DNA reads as TGTGCCACCAGTGATACAGGGACCACACAGTACACCGGGGAGCTGTTTTTT. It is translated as CATSDTGTTQYTGELFF.

CDR3 amino acids: CASSLYGGGQVGTDTEAFF. The CDR3 region has the DNA TGTGCCAGCAGTTTATATGGGGGGGGACAGGTCGGGACGGACACTGAAGCTTTCTTT. The chain joins TRBV28 to TRBJ1-1; TRBD1 aligns across 8 bases. CDR3 length: 19 residues. V was clipped by 1 base and J by 3 bases; unmatched bases: 16. The germline V gene encodes CDR1 MDHEN and CDR2 SYDVKM.

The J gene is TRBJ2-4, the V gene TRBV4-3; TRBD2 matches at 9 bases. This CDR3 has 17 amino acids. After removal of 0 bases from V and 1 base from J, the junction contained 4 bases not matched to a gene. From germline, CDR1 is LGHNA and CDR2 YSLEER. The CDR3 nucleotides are TGCGCCAGCAGCCAAGATAGCGGGAGTGGGGCCAAAAACATTCAGTACTTC. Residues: CASSQDSGSGAKNIQYF.